Below are 32 T cell receptor beta chains sequenced from a single sample in a study of tumor-infiltrating lymphocytes in primary liver carcinoma. Production of TCR beta cDNA used roughly 500 ng total RNA together with a constant-region primer. Generation of the TCR beta libraries relied on three nested multiplex PCR rounds using slightly modified ARM-PCR. Primers for the first two PCR rounds were TRBV1-TRBV30 forward primers and a C-beta reverse primer (around 11 cycles per round). TCRdb re-called the multiplex PCR reads with MiXCR, one entry per CDR3 protein. The sample holds 65,000 to 90,000 distinct CDR3 sequences, approximately 77% seen once. For each extraction, RNA and DNA were obtained together from about 21-30 mg of unsorted bulk tissue. The material sequenced was liver tumor tissue from sampling region 1. Noted subset: tumor region T1, superior pole. Every receptor here comes from a man aged 40-55 years with primary liver carcinoma and hepatitis B virus infection.

The table lists this clonotype with a count of one. The junction does not match germline at one end; this may be a read error. This chain uses TRBV6-2 or TRBV6-3 with TRBJ1-1; tentative D call: TRBD1 (5 bases). CDR1 is MNHEY, CDR2 SVGEGT, per germline. The CDR3 is 14 amino acids. CDR3 in amino acids: CVSNDQGFNTEAFF. The CDR3 nucleotides are TGTGTCAGCAATGACCAGGGATTTAACACTGAAGCTTTCTTT.

With respect to this clonotype: One junction end does not reproduce the germline sequence, and a read error may be involved. The rearrangement uses TRBV14 and TRBJ1-1; no reliable D call. CDR1 and CDR2 from the germline V gene are SGHDN and FVKESK. This CDR3 region has 12 residues. The CDR3 is CASGHDRVEAFF. For the CDR3, the DNA is TGTGCCAGCGGCCATGACCGGGTTGAAGCTTTCTTT.

By share, this clonotype ranks as medium-sized (0.01 to 0.1%). V is TRBV11-2 and J is TRBJ2-1, with D maybe TRBD2 (5 bases). V shed 5 bases and J shed 2 bases, with 13 bases lying between them. The CDR3 covers 15 residues. Germline loops: CDR1 SGHAT, CDR2 FQNNGV. The CDR3 nucleotides are TGTGCCAGCAGCCCAGGAGGAGGCACCTACAATGAGCAGTTCTTC. Translated: CASSPGGGTYNEQFF.

This clonotype has at least ten counts. V and J are TRBV28 and TRBJ1-5, with no clear D. The length of the CDR3 is 13 residues. The ends were cut back, 3 bases at V and 9 bases at J, with 12 bases in the middle. From germline, CDR1 is MDHEN and CDR2 SYDVKM. Here the CDR3 DNA reads TGTGCCAGCAGTTTTCTTCAGGTCCGGCCCCAGCATTTT. This sequence encodes CASSFLQVRPQHF.

The table lists this clonotype with many counts. The rearrangement uses TRBV28 and TRBJ2-4; 11 nucleotides agree with TRBD2. From germline, CDR1 is MDHEN and CDR2 SYDVKM. The V and J ends lost 6 bases and 0 bases, in that order; junction bases with no gene match: 10. The CDR3 extends over 18 amino acids. The CDR3 DNA reads as TGTGCCAGCAGCCGGGGACTAGCGGTCCTCCTAGCCAAAAACATTCAGTACTTC. It translates to CASSRGLAVLLAKNIQYF.

This clonotype was picked up one time. A read error may explain this, as a much larger clone is one base away. The chain employs TRBV7-9 and TRBJ2-7; 7 positions match TRBD2. The CDR3 is 17 residues long. Germline CDR1 and CDR2: SEHNR and FQNEAQ (reference sequence). CDR3 residues: CAGSLGGGSFFSYEQYF. CDR3 nucleotide sequence: TGTGCCGGCAGCTTAGGCGGCGGGAGTTTTTTCTCCTACGAGCAGTACTTC.

The V and J genes are TRBV28 and TRBJ2-1; D not resolved. The V and J ends lost 5 bases and 3 bases respectively, with 14 bases between them. Germline CDR1 MDHEN, CDR2 SYDVKM. The CDR3 totals 15 residues. The CDR3 DNA sequence: TGTGCCAGCAGTCCTTTTCTGATTAACTACAATGAGCAGTTCTTC. Protein: CASSPFLINYNEQFF.

The sample holds a few counts of this clonotype. The chain joins TRBV28 to TRBJ2-7, with 7 bases aligning to TRBD2. The length of the CDR3 is 13 residues. CDR1 and CDR2 (germline): MDHEN, SYDVKM. The CDR3: CVHTSASSYEQYF. The CDR3 DNA reads as TGTGTGCACACTAGCGCTAGCTCCTACGAGCAGTACTTC.

As for this clonotype: No conserved phenylalanine or tryptophan ends this CDR3, so it is likely a read error. The rearrangement joins TRBV6-5 to TRBJ2-2; unclear D gene. The CDR3 loop spans 15 amino acids. Germline CDR1 and CDR2: MNHEY and SVGAGI. The chain's CDR3 is CVSSYPVDGTGELFS. As DNA, the CDR3 is TGTGTCAGCAGTTACCCAGTGGACGGCACTGGGGAGCTGTTTTCT.

On this clonotype itself: This may come from a read error, since a much larger clone is one base off. The CDR3 bases are TGTGCCAGCAGCTACACCGCGGGAGTGTCAGATAGGCAGTATTTT. Protein sequence: CASSYTAGVSDRQYF. The rearrangement uses TRBV7-9 and TRBJ2-3; 7 nucleotides agree with TRBD2. This CDR3 spans 15 amino acids. Germline V gene data show CDR1 as SEHNR and CDR2 as FQNEAQ (reference sequence).

A single count supports this clonotype. One end of the junction varies from germline; a read error may be responsible. The gene calls are TRBV11-2 and TRBJ2-3; TRBD1 agrees at 8 bases. Germline CDR1 reads SGHAT; CDR2 reads FQNNGV. The CDR3 extends over 13 amino acids. Here the CDR3 DNA reads TGTGCCAGCAGCCCCTGCGGGACAGGTACGCAGTATTTT. Translated: CASSPCGTGTQYF.

This clonotype was picked up many times. In nucleotides, the CDR3 is TGTGCCAGCAGTGAAGCGGAGTACAATGAGCAGTTCTTC. Encoded protein: CASSEAEYNEQFF. The gene calls are TRBV6-1 and TRBJ2-1; D remains unclear. Trimming removed 0 bases from V and 4 bases from J, with 4 bases in between. The CDR3 has 13 residues. Germline CDR1 is MNHNS and CDR2 is SASEGT.

This sequence joins TRBV10-3 and TRBJ1-2, with 8 positions matching TRBD1. The CDR3 contains 14 residues. Germline V gene data show CDR1 as ENHRY and CDR2 as SYGVKD. The V gene end was trimmed by 10 bases and the J gene end by 3 bases; junction bases not matched to a gene: 10. This CDR3 is CANRTGNGDYGYTF. The CDR3 DNA sequence: TGTGCCAATAGGACAGGGAACGGGGACTATGGCTACACCTTC.

To note about this clonotype: A much larger clone is a single base away; this may be a read error. This sequence joins TRBV28 and TRBJ2-7, with a possible D match to TRBD2 (6 bases). CDR1 and CDR2 from the germline V gene are MDHEN and SYDVKM. There are 13 residues in the CDR3. The CDR3 bases are TGTGCCAGCAGAAAAGGGACTGCCTACGAGCAGCACTTC. Residues: CASRKGTAYEQHF.

This clonotype occurred once. The chain uses TRBV11-2 and TRBJ1-1; no clear D gene. Between the trimmed V and J ends, which lost 6 bases and 14 bases, there was a span of 22 bases. The CDR3 sequence is 13 residues long. Germline-derived CDR1 and CDR2 are SGHAT and FQNNGV. For the CDR3, the DNA is TGTGCCAGCAGTTTACACGAAAACACTGAATCCTTCTTT. It specifies CASSLHENTESFF.

In the case of this clonotype: Relative to the germline gene, one junction end is altered; a read error may explain this. This chain links TRBV7-8 with TRBJ2-1; D is unresolved. The CDR3 sequence is 16 residues long. CDR1 SGHVS and CDR2 FQNEAQ come from the germline V gene. The CDR3 spells CASSLGTLSNFNEQLF. CDR3 nucleotides: TGTGCCAGCAGCTTAGGGACCCTCTCCAACTTCAATGAGCAGTTATTC.

Comment on this clonotype: Because the CDR3 is missing its conserved closing phenylalanine or tryptophan, this is likely a read error. The CDR3 DNA reads as TGTGCCAGCAGCCAGGGACTAGCGGGTTCCCCTTTCTATGAGCAGTACTCT. Residues: CASSQGLAGSPFYEQYS. The chain uses TRBV11-2 and TRBJ2-7; 12 bases fit TRBD2. The germline gives CDR1 SGHAT, CDR2 FQNNGV. J lost 7 bases, V lost 5 bases, and 15 bases had no gene match. The CDR3 is made up of 17 amino acids.

A note on this clonotype: One junction end disagrees with the germline gene, perhaps due to a read error. This sequence joins TRBV5-6 and TRBJ1-4; D gene ambiguous. Per germline, CDR1 SGHDT and CDR2 YYEEEE. CDR3 size: 15 residues. Here the CDR3 reads CASNFLGSNNEKLFF. In nucleotides, the CDR3 is TGTGCCAGCAACTTTCTCGGTAGTAATAATGAAAAACTATTTTTT. The entire variable domain, with the rest obtained from reference TRBV5-6 and TRBJ1-4, is as follows: DAGVTQSPTHLIKTRGQQVTLRCSPKSGHDTVSWYQQALGQGPQFIFQYYEEEERQRGNFPDRFSGHQFPNYSSELNVNALLLGDSALYLCASNFLGSNNEKLFFGSGTQLSVL.

Note on this clonotype: At one end the junction does not follow the germline gene, possibly because of a read error. This chain uses TRBV29-1 with TRBJ2-5; TRBD1 is a possible D gene (6 bases). The germline gives CDR1 SQVTM, CDR2 ANQGSEA. The CDR3 totals 13 residues. CDR3 nucleotide sequence: TGCAGCGTAGGACAGCATATTAAAGAGACGCAGTACTTC. Amino acid sequence: CSVGQHIKETQYF.

A remark on this clonotype: A read error may be the cause here, since a much bigger clone is one base away. CDR3 protein: CASSYSGLEDEAFF. The CDR3 DNA reads as TGTGCCAGCAGTTACTCAGGGCTGGAAGATGAAGCTTTCTTT. The V and J genes are TRBV6-5 and TRBJ1-1, with D hard to call. CDR3 length: 14 residues. Per germline, CDR1 MNHEY and CDR2 SVGAGI. V was trimmed by 0 bases and J by 7 bases, leaving 12 bases between them.

Points on this clonotype: Because the CDR3 is missing its conserved closing phenylalanine or tryptophan, this is likely a read error. The V call is TRBV5-5, the J call TRBJ1-1, with D possibly matching TRBD1 (5 bases). This CDR3 is 15 amino acids long. Per the germline V gene, CDR1 is SGHKS and CDR2 is YYEKEE (reference sequence). CDR3 amino acids: CVSSLVGGANTEAFS. The CDR3 DNA follows: TGTGTCAGCAGCTTGGTCGGGGGAGCGAACACTGAAGCTTTCTCT.

Concerning this clonotype itself: No conserved phenylalanine or tryptophan ends this CDR3, so it is likely a read error. The limits of the CDR3 on the DNA are not certain, so only TCRdb's listed CDR3 is given. The rearrangement joins TRBV11-2 to TRBJ2-3; the table names TRBD2, a call not compared with the DNA. Both ends counted, the CDR3 spans 16 residues. In germline, CDR1 is SGHAT, CDR2 FQNNGV. CDR3 loop: CASSPPTSGSTDTLYY.

Worth noting for this clonotype: The germline gene is not matched at one end of the junction; a read error may be the cause. V gene TRBV5-1 combines with J gene TRBJ2-3, with D maybe TRBD2 (6 bases). Germline V gene sequence: CDR1 SGHRS, CDR2 YFSETQ. The CDR3 consists of 16 residues. The CDR3: CTSSPGLTDLGDTQYF. The DNA for the CDR3 is TGCACCAGTAGCCCAGGACTAACGGATTTGGGTGATACGCAGTATTTT.

As for this clonotype: An end of the junction differs from the germline gene, which may be a read error. The chain combines TRBV11-2 with TRBJ2-2; TRBD1 aligns across 8 bases. From germline, CDR1 is SGHAT and CDR2 FQNNGV. This CDR3 is 16 amino acids long. In DNA, the CDR3 is TGTGTCAGCAGCATAAACAGGGGGTTTGTCGCCGGGGAGCTGTTTTTT. Translating it yields CVSSINRGFVAGELFF.

About this clonotype itself: An end of the junction differs from the germline gene, which may be a read error. The chain carries TRBV11-2 and TRBJ1-6; D call uncertain. This CDR3 is 15 amino acids long. Germline CDR1 reads SGHAT; CDR2 reads FQNNGV. The CDR3 DNA is TGTGCCAACAGCTCACAGTGCTCCTATAATACACCCCTCCACTTT. Protein: CANSSQCSYNTPLHF.

Regarding this clonotype: The junction departs from the called germline gene at one end, perhaps through a read error. The rearrangement uses TRBV7-9 and TRBJ2-1, with 8 bases lining up with TRBD2. The length of the CDR3 is 17 residues. Germline CDR1 SEHNR, CDR2 FQNEAQ (reference sequence). CDR3 nucleotides: TGTGCGAGCAGCTTTCCTGCCGGAGTAGCGGGACACAATGAGCAGTTCTTC. This gives the protein CASSFPAGVAGHNEQFF.

The chain couples TRBV10-3 to TRBJ1-1; a possible D gene is TRBD1 (6 bases). CDR3 size: 14 residues. The germline V gene encodes CDR1 ENHRY and CDR2 SYGVKD. Trimming removed 10 bases at V and 8 bases at J, with 23 bases between. CDR3 in amino acids: CATRQTGGGPEAFF. CDR3 nucleotide sequence: TGTGCCACGCGACAGACAGGAGGCGGACCCGAAGCTTTCTTT.

To note about this clonotype: This could be a read error, since a much larger clone is one nucleotide away. The conserved closing phenylalanine or tryptophan is absent in this CDR3, likely reflecting a read error. The rearrangement links TRBV7-9 to TRBJ1-4; D not certain. Germline-derived CDR1 and CDR2 are SEHNR and FQNEAQ (reference sequence). The CDR3 covers 13 residues. V was clipped by 1 base and J by 7 bases, with 7 bases between them. Written as DNA, the CDR3 is TGTGCCAGCAGCTTAGGCGCCGGTGAAAAACTGTTTTCT. It codes for CASSLGAGEKLFS.

On this clonotype itself: A much bigger clone sits one base away, suggesting this may be a read error. The chain recombines TRBV30 with TRBJ2-3; 7 bases align to TRBD2. CDR1 and CDR2 from the germline V gene are GTSNPN and SVGIG (reference sequence). V lost 6 bases and J lost 2; bases outside the gene matches: 11. This CDR3 is built from 15 residues. The CDR3 region is CACSKLAGVTDTQYF. The CDR3 region has the DNA TGTGCCTGTAGTAAATTGGCGGGGGTCACAGATACGCAGTATTTT. Full variable domain (missing parts from reference TRBV30 and TRBJ2-3): SQTIHQWPATLVQPVGSPLSLECTVEGTSNPNLYWYRQAAGRGLQLLFYSVGIGQISSEVPQNLSASRPQDRQFILSSKKLLLSDSGFYLCACSKLAGVTDTQYFGPGTRLTVL.

The rearrangement uses TRBV12-3 or TRBV12-4 and TRBJ1-5; no definite D call. Trimming removed 10 bases at V and 5 bases at J, with 18 bases between. This CDR3 is built from 14 residues. CDR3 region: CANNLATSDQPQHF. The CDR3 nucleotides are TGTGCCAACAATTTAGCGACCTCAGATCAGCCCCAGCATTTT.

This clonotype was counted ten times or more. V and J are TRBV6-2 or TRBV6-3 and TRBJ1-1, with 8 bases fitting TRBD1. Trimming removed 4 bases from V and 1 base from J; junction bases left unmatched: 11. Germline V gene data show CDR1 as MNHEY and CDR2 as SVGEGT. The CDR3 loop spans 17 amino acids. In DNA form, the CDR3 reads TGTGCCAGCAGTTCCCGAGACAGGGGAAGCGGGAACACTGAAGCTTTCTTT. Encoded protein: CASSSRDRGSGNTEAFF.

This clonotype was detected a few times. The junction departs from germline at one end; a sequencing error may be responsible. The chain couples TRBV7-3 to TRBJ2-3; D is ambiguous. The CDR3 sequence is 14 residues long. Germline V CDR1 and CDR2: SGHTA, FQGTGA. The CDR3 protein is CASSLRTATDTQYF. CDR3 DNA sequence: TGTGCCAGTAGCTTAAGAACGGCGACAGATACGCAGTATTTT.